Detailed here is one TCR beta chain. The antigen is not known. Other DNA variants within this sample encode the same CDR3. This specimen comes from a study of shared clonotypes between healthy human individuals. At the level of the study: Three men and a couple of women, aged 18 to 49, were donors. Study-level findings and limits: Only a few donors were included, so the genetic and exposure-history diversity represented was limited.

The CDR3 loop spans 13 amino acids. Germline-derived CDR1 and CDR2 are SGHTA and FQGNSA. The V end lost 2 bases, the J end lost 5 bases, and 9 bases lay between the germline ends. In replicate PCRs of sorted subsets, about 200 ng DNA, roughly 27,000 T cell genomes, was used. Sequenced by immunoSEQ multiplex PCR; TCRdb stores in-frame clones only, minus some. The repertoire holds some 2,500,000 clones, with 90% to 95% as singletons. The chain carries TRBV7-2 and TRBJ2-5; tentatively, D is TRBD2 (5 bases). The TCR sequence derives from a man between 18 and 29 years old in good health. Some clones in this sample may be carry-over from other donors' samples. The source material was naive CD4+ T cells from PBMCs. Specified subset: CD45RA+ positively selected. Here the CDR3 DNA reads TGTGCCAGCAGCTTATCGTCGGGGGAGACCCAGTACTTC. Protein: CASSLSSGETQYF.